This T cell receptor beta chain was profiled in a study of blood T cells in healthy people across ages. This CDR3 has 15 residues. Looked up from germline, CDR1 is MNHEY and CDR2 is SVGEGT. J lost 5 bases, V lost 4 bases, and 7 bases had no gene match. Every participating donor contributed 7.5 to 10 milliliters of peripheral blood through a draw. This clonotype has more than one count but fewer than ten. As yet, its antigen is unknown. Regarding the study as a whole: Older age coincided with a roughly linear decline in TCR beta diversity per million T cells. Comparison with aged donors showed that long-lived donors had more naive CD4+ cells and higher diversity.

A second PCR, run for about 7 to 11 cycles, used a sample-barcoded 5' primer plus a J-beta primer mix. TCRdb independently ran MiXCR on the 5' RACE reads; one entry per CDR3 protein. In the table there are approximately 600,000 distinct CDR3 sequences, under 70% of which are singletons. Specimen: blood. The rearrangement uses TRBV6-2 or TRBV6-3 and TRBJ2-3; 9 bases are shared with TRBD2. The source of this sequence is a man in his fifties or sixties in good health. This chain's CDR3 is CASSSMSSGEDTQYF. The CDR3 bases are TGTGCCAGCAGTTCGATGTCTAGCGGGGAAGATACGCAGTATTTT.